A selection of T cell receptor beta chains follows, all from one sample in a study of CD8 T cells in ankylosing spondylitis. TCRdb reprocessed the 5' RACE reads via MiXCR and lists one record per CDR3 protein. This table has roughly 260,000 distinct CDR3 sequences, 20% appearing once. Material for sequencing was blood, either unsorted or a sorted T cell fraction (not recorded which). These TCRs come from a male donor with ankylosing spondylitis or in good health (not recorded which). The CDR3 runs from the conserved cysteine through the conserved F or W. The order of the fields is D gene, clone size, J gene, V gene, CDR3 protein, CDR3 DNA. The D gene is left open where the match is weak. Expanded clones get a size class; other rows say once, few or many, or leave the size out.

D: TRBD1
size: NA
J: TRBJ2-5
V: TRBV5-5
CDR3: CASSTYLGTGGQETQYF
DNA: TGTGCCAGCAGTACTTACCTTGGGACAGGGGGTCAGGAGACCCAGTACTTC

D: TRBD1
size: NA
J: TRBJ1-2
V: TRBV29-1
CDR3: CSVEDLGQGSYTF
DNA: TGCAGCGTTGAAGATTTGGGACAGGGGAGCTACACCTTC

D: NA
size: NA
J: TRBJ1-4
V: TRBV4-1
CDR3: CASSPRTANEKLFF
DNA: TGCGCCAGCAGCCCTCGGACAGCTAATGAAAAACTGTTTTTT

D: NA
size: NA
J: TRBJ1-2
V: TRBV25-1
CDR3: CASSVGVGHTF
DNA: TGTGCCAGCAGTGTAGGGGTTGGCCACACCTTC

D: TRBD1
size: few
J: TRBJ2-3
V: TRBV10-3
CDR3: CAIHGGQGRTDTQYF
DNA: TGTGCCATCCACGGTGGACAGGGTCGGACAGATACGCAGTATTTT

D: TRBD1
size: once
J: TRBJ1-1
V: TRBV3-1
CDR3: CASSQKRGTVNTEAFF
DNA: TGTGCCAGCAGCCAAAAAAGGGGGACAGTTAACACTGAAGCTTTCTTT

D: TRBD1
size: few
J: TRBJ1-2
V: TRBV20-1
CDR3: CSARDSGTGTYGYTF
DNA: TGCAGTGCTAGAGATTCCGGGACAGGGACCTATGGCTACACCTTC

D: TRBD1
size: NA
J: TRBJ2-1
V: TRBV3-1
CDR3: CASSPRGGRSSYNEQFF
DNA: TGTGCCAGCAGCCCGAGAGGGGGCAGGAGCTCCTACAATGAGCAGTTCTTC

D: NA
size: few
J: TRBJ2-2
V: TRBV30
CDR3: CAWSGSRTGELFF
DNA: TGTGCCTGGAGTGGCTCAAGGACCGGGGAGCTGTTTTTT

D: NA
size: NA
J: TRBJ1-5
V: TRBV30
CDR3: CAWSYDSNQPQHF
DNA: TGTGCCTGGAGTTACGATAGCAATCAGCCCCAGCATTTT

D: NA
size: NA
J: TRBJ1-2
V: TRBV5-1
CDR3: CASSGMGLRGVYGYTF
DNA: TGCGCCAGCAGCGGGATGGGCCTAAGAGGGGTTTATGGCTACACCTTC

D: TRBD1
size: NA
J: TRBJ2-6
V: TRBV25-1
CDR3: CASSADRAPLSGANVLTF
DNA: TGTGCCAGCAGTGCCGACAGGGCTCCCCTCTCTGGGGCCAACGTCCTGACTTTC

D: NA
size: few
J: TRBJ2-3
V: TRBV10-3
CDR3: CAILSGAYTDTQYF
DNA: TGTGCCATCTTATCGGGGGCCTACACAGATACGCAGTATTTT

D: NA
size: few
J: TRBJ1-1
V: TRBV12-3/TRBV12-4
CDR3: CASSKQMNTEAFF
DNA: TGTGCCAGCAGCAAACAGATGAACACTGAAGCTTTCTTT

D: NA
size: NA
J: TRBJ2-4
V: TRBV6-1
CDR3: CASSEGRGRDSRNIQYF
DNA: TGTGCCAGCAGTGAAGGGCGAGGCCGCGATTCGAGAAACATTCAGTACTTC

D: TRBD1
size: NA
J: TRBJ2-5
V: TRBV20-1
CDR3: CSAATGSYQETQYF
DNA: TGCAGTGCCGCGACAGGGTCGTACCAAGAGACCCAGTACTTC

D: NA
size: many
J: TRBJ2-1
V: TRBV5-1
CDR3: CASSRGDEQFF
DNA: TGCGCCAGCAGCCGTGGAGATGAGCAGTTCTTC

D: NA
size: few
J: TRBJ1-1
V: TRBV5-1
CDR3: CASSLRQASAAFF
DNA: TGCGCCAGCAGCCTAAGACAAGCTTCAGCGGCTTTCTTT

D: TRBD2
size: many
J: TRBJ2-1
V: TRBV5-1
CDR3: CASSSLAGGRNEQFF
DNA: TGCGCCAGCAGCTCCCTAGCGGGGGGGCGGAATGAGCAGTTCTTC

D: NA
size: few
J: TRBJ2-3
V: TRBV6-2/TRBV6-3
CDR3: CASSYPGPTQYF
DNA: TGTGCCAGCAGTTACCCCGGACCTACGCAGTATTTT

D: NA
size: few
J: TRBJ1-5
V: TRBV29-1
CDR3: CSVEDRPPGPKRQPQHF
DNA: TGCAGCGTTGAAGATCGACCCCCGGGACCCAAGAGGCAGCCCCAGCATTTT

D: TRBD1
size: NA
J: TRBJ2-3
V: TRBV6-4
CDR3: CASSDQGGTDTQYF
DNA: TGTGCCAGCAGTGACCAGGGGGGCACAGATACGCAGTATTTT

D: NA
size: few
J: TRBJ2-1
V: TRBV9
CDR3: CASSVGWGGFDEQFF
DNA: TGTGCCAGCAGCGTAGGGTGGGGGGGCTTCGATGAGCAGTTCTTC

D: TRBD2
size: NA
J: TRBJ2-3
V: TRBV3-1
CDR3: CASSPGGPADTQYF
DNA: TGTGCCAGCAGCCCGGGAGGGCCGGCAGATACGCAGTATTTT

D: TRBD2
size: few
J: TRBJ2-3
V: TRBV5-1
CDR3: CASGGLADNTDTQYF
DNA: TGCGCCAGCGGAGGACTAGCAGATAACACAGATACGCAGTATTTT

D: TRBD2
size: NA
J: TRBJ2-1
V: TRBV5-1
CDR3: CASSPWTSGTLGANEQFF
DNA: TGCGCCAGCAGCCCCTGGACTAGCGGGACCCTAGGAGCCAATGAGCAGTTCTTC

D: NA
size: NA
J: TRBJ1-5
V: TRBV20-1
CDR3: CSARPVTPNQPQHF
DNA: TGCAGTGCTAGACCAGTTACCCCCAATCAGCCCCAGCATTTT

D: NA
size: NA
J: TRBJ1-6
V: TRBV20-1
CDR3: CSARGPNNSPLHF
DNA: TGCAGTGCTAGAGGTCCGAATAATTCACCCCTCCACTTT

D: TRBD1
size: few
J: TRBJ1-1
V: TRBV6-5
CDR3: CASSSGQGLGEAFF
DNA: TGTGCCAGCAGTTCGGGACAGGGCCTTGGGGAAGCTTTCTTT

D: NA
size: few
J: TRBJ2-3
V: TRBV27
CDR3: CASSLYPDTQYF
DNA: TGTGCCAGCAGTTTATACCCAGATACGCAGTATTTT

D: NA
size: many
J: TRBJ1-1
V: TRBV10-3
CDR3: CAIRDSMNTEAFF
DNA: TGTGCCATCAGGGACAGCATGAACACTGAAGCTTTCTTT

D: NA
size: NA
J: TRBJ1-3
V: TRBV4-1
CDR3: CASSQEAAGAGNTIYF
DNA: TGCGCCAGCAGCCAAGAGGCGGCAGGGGCTGGAAACACCATATATTTT

D: TRBD1
size: NA
J: TRBJ2-3
V: TRBV27
CDR3: CASSLAGTGRTDTQYF
DNA: TGTGCCAGCAGTCTAGCCGGGACAGGGAGGACAGATACGCAGTATTTT

D: NA
size: many
J: TRBJ1-2
V: TRBV6-4
CDR3: CASSPSGYDYGYTF
DNA: TGTGCCAGCAGTCCGTCGGGATACGACTATGGCTACACCTTC

D: NA
size: NA
J: TRBJ1-6
V: TRBV19
CDR3: CASSILDRPNNSPLHF
DNA: TGTGCCAGTAGTATACTGGACAGACCCAATAATTCACCCCTCCACTTT

D: NA
size: NA
J: TRBJ1-2
V: TRBV5-1
CDR3: CASSRNTGDGYTF
DNA: TGCGCCAGCAGCCGGAACACGGGGGATGGCTACACCTTC

D: TRBD2
size: NA
J: TRBJ2-1
V: TRBV7-9
CDR3: CASSLRGTREHNEQFF
DNA: TGTGCCAGCAGCTTACGCGGGACTAGGGAACACAATGAGCAGTTCTTC

D: TRBD2
size: few
J: TRBJ2-1
V: TRBV28
CDR3: CASSLLSGGYNEQFF
DNA: TGTGCCAGCAGTTTACTTAGCGGGGGGTACAATGAGCAGTTCTTC

D: TRBD2
size: NA
J: TRBJ2-3
V: TRBV6-5
CDR3: CASSYPTGGSTDTQYF
DNA: TGTGCCAGCAGTTACCCGACGGGGGGAAGCACAGATACGCAGTATTTT

D: NA
size: few
J: TRBJ1-6
V: TRBV6-1
CDR3: CASSLIRTASYNSPLHF
DNA: TGTGCCAGCAGTCTCATCCGGACAGCCTCCTATAATTCACCCCTCCACTTT

D: TRBD2
size: few
J: TRBJ2-3
V: TRBV5-1
CDR3: CASSFGLAGVPRLDTQYF
DNA: TGCGCCAGCAGCTTCGGACTAGCGGGAGTTCCACGGTTAGATACGCAGTATTTT

D: TRBD2
size: NA
J: TRBJ2-3
V: TRBV7-9
CDR3: CASSGRRLAGRTDTQYF
DNA: TGTGCCAGCAGCGGCAGAAGACTAGCGGGACGCACAGATACGCAGTATTTT

D: NA
size: few
J: TRBJ2-3
V: TRBV7-6
CDR3: CASSSQRGTDTQYF
DNA: TGTGCCAGCAGCTCCCAGCGGGGCACAGATACGCAGTATTTT